Listed here are 5 T cell receptor beta chains from one sample, sequenced in a study of blood T cell repertoires in COVID-19. This table comes from immunoSEQ multiplex PCR, and its TCRdb copy is limited to in-frame clones, with some not included. The table has about 260,000 clones, about 89% seen once; the top ten hold under 2.5%. Sequenced input: peripheral blood. All receptors derive from a woman in her forties or fifties with acute or convalescent COVID-19.

In its sample, this clone was seen once. The chain joins TRBV27 to TRBJ1-1, with TRBD1 matching 7 bases. The ends lost 5 bases at V and 3 bases at J; junction bases unmatched: 9. CDR3 length equals 15 residues. Per germline, CDR1 MNHEY and CDR2 SMNVEV (reference sequence). CDR3 in amino acids: CASSRDRVEDTEAFF. The CDR3 DNA reads TGTGCCAGCAGTAGAGACAGGGTAGAGGACACTGAAGCTTTCTTT.

The chain couples TRBV11-2 to TRBJ1-1, with 8 bases lining up with TRBD1. The V and J ends lost 1 base and 5 bases, in that order; junction bases with no gene match: 3. This CDR3 contains 14 residues. Per the germline V gene, CDR1 is SGHAT and CDR2 is FQNNGV. CDR3 region: CASSLGRDRTEAFF. The CDR3 bases are TGTGCCAGCAGCTTAGGGCGGGACAGGACTGAAGCTTTCTTT.

This clone was found a few times. The J gene is TRBJ2-7, the V gene TRBV6-2 or TRBV6-3; 7 nucleotides line up with TRBD1. V lost 5 bases to trimming and J lost 6 bases; unmatched junction nucleotides: 7. This CDR3 spans 13 amino acids. Germline V lookup: CDR1 MNHEY, CDR2 SVGEGT. CDR3 protein: CASSPRQGGEQYF. The CDR3 DNA follows: TGTGCCAGCAGTCCAAGACAGGGCGGCGAGCAGTACTTC.

The chain employs TRBV7-9 and TRBJ2-7, with D perhaps matching TRBD1 (6 bases). CDR1 is SEHNR and CDR2 is FQNEAQ in the germline V gene (reference sequence). The CDR3 runs to 12 residues. Trimming removed 4 bases at V and 6 bases at J, with 10 bases between. This CDR3 is CASSSTGGEQYF. DNA of the CDR3: TGTGCCAGCAGCTCGACAGGAGGCGAGCAGTACTTC.

Comment on this clone: Different DNA sequences within this sample yield the same CDR3. The chain uses TRBV30 and TRBJ1-5, with 8 positions matching TRBD1. The CDR3 has 13 amino acids. V dropped 3 bases and J dropped 2; count of bases not matched to a gene: 0. Looked up from germline, CDR1 is GTSNPN and CDR2 is SVGIG (reference sequence). CDR3 protein: CAWRGQGNQPQHF. The CDR3 region has the DNA TGTGCCTGGAGGGGACAGGGCAATCAGCCCCAGCATTTT.